This TCR beta chain was profiled in a study of T cell repertoires in cytomegalovirus infection. On the study more broadly: Public TCR beta signatures marked donors with CMV infection and the matching HLA.

In TCRdb, the reads were re-called with MiXCR into one record per CDR3 protein. The table records 160,000 or so distinct CDR3 sequences, 23% of them present only once. Study findings and constraints: The response measured ex vivo was dominated by TCR beta clonotypes (HLA-C-restricted and CMV-specific). The cumulative frequency of public TCR beta families identified carriers of CMV plus the relevant HLA.

Comments on this clonotype: Its target is not known.

The V end was cut by 1 base, the J end by 1 base, with 7 bases between. The CDR3 consists of 13 residues. Germline V gives CDR1 SQVTM, CDR2 ANQGSEA. V gene TRBV29-1 combines with J gene TRBJ1-1, with D hard to call. This TCR was sampled from a human donor in good health (CMV status not recorded). Some clones in this sample may be carry-over from other donors' samples. Sequencing was done on a sample of PBMCs. CDR3 in amino acids: CSVEGSANTEAFF. CDR3 sequence (DNA): TGCAGCGTTGAAGGGTCGGCGAACACTGAAGCTTTCTTT.